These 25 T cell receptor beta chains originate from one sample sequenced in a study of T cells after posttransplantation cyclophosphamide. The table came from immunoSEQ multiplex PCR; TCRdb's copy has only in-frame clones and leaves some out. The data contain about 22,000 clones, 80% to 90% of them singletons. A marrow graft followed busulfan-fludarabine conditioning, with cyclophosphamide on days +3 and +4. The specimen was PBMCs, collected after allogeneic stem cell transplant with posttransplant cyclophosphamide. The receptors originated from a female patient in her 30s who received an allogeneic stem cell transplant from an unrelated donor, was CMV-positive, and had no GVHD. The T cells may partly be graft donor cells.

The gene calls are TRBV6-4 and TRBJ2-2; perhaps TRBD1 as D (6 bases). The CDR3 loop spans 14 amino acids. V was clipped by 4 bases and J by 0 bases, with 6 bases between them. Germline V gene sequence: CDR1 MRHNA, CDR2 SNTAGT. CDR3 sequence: CASSGTANTGELFF. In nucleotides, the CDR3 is TGTGCCAGCAGTGGGACAGCGAACACCGGGGAGCTGTTTTTT.

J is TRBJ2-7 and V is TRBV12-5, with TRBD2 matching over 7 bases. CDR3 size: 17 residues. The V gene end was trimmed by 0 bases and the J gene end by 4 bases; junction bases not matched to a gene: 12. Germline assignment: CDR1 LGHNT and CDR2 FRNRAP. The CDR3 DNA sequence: TGTGCTAGTGGTTTGGTCTTTCGCGGGGGAGAGGGATACGAGCAGTACTTC. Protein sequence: CASGLVFRGGEGYEQYF. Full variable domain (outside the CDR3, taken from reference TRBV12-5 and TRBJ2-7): DARVTQTPRHKVTEMGQEVTMRCQPILGHNTVFWYRQTMMQGLELLAYFRNRAPLDDSGMPKDRFSAEMPDATLATLKIQPSEPRDSAVYFCASGLVFRGGEGYEQYFGPGTRLTVT.

CDR3 DNA: TGTGCCAGCAGCCCCCAAAAGGGGATGAACACTGAAGCTTTCTTT. It encodes CASSPQKGMNTEAFF. The rearrangement uses TRBV9 and TRBJ1-1, with a possible D match to TRBD1 (5 bases). Germline assignment: CDR1 SGDLS and CDR2 YYNGEE. V was trimmed by 4 bases and J by 0 bases, leaving 13 bases between them. The CDR3 spans 15 residues.

The CDR3 region is CASSEHRGRPITGELFF. In DNA, the CDR3 is TGTGCCAGCAGCGAACACAGGGGTCGGCCAATCACCGGGGAGCTGTTTTTT. J is TRBJ2-2 and V is TRBV9, with 7 bases that match TRBD1. This CDR3 region has 17 residues. Per germline, CDR1 SGDLS and CDR2 YYNGEE. V lost 3 bases, J lost 4 bases, and 12 bases stayed unmatched.

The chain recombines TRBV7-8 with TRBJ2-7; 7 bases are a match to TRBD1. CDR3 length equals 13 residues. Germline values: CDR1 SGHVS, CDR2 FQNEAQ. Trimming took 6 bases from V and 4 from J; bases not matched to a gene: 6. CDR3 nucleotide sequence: TGTGCCAGCAGACCAACACAGGGGTACGAGCAGTACTTC. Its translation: CASRPTQGYEQYF. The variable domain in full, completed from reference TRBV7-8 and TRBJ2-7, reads GAGVSQSPRYKVAKRGQDVALRCDPISGHVSLFWYQQALGQGPEFLTYFQNEAQLDKSGLPSDRFFAERPEGSVSTLKIQRTQQEDSAVYLCASRPTQGYEQYFGPGTRLTVT.

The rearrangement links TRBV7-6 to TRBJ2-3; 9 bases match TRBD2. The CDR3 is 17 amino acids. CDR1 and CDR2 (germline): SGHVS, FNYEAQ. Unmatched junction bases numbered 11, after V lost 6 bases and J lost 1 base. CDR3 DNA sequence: TGTGCCAGCAGTTCCATGGGGGTAGCGGGGGGCACAGATACGCAGTATTTT. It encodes CASSSMGVAGGTDTQYF.

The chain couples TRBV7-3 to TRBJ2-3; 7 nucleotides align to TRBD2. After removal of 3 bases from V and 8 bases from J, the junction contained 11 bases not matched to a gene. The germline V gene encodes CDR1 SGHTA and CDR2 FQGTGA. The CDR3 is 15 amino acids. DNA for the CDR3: TGTGCCAGCAGCTTGGTCTTTAGCAGGGAGGGTACGCAGTATTTT. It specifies CASSLVFSREGTQYF. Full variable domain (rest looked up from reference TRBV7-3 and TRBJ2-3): GAGVSQTPSNKVTEKGKYVELRCDPISGHTALYWYRQSLGQGPEFLIYFQGTGAADDSGLPNDRFFAVRPEGSVSTLKIQRTERGDSAVYLCASSLVFSREGTQYFGPGTRLTVL.

In DNA, the CDR3 is TGTGCCAGCAGTGACAGGGGCGTCGAGACCCAGTACTTC. Its protein is CASSDRGVETQYF. The chain carries TRBV27 and TRBJ2-5; TRBD1 aligns across 8 bases. V lost 5 bases and J lost 5; bases outside the gene matches: 4. This CDR3 spans 13 amino acids. Germline V gene sequence: CDR1 MNHEY, CDR2 SMNVEV (reference sequence).

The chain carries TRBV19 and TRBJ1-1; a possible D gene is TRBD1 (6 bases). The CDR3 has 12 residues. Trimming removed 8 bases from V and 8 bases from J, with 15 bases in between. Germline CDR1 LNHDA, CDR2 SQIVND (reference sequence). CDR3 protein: CASSWQGIEAFF. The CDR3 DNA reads TGTGCCAGTTCGTGGCAGGGGATCGAAGCTTTCTTT.

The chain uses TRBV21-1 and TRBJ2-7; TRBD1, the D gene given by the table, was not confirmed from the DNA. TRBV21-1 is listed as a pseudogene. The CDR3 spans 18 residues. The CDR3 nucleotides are TGTGCCAGCAGCAAACATAGGTGGCCGGACAGGGGATGTTACGAGCAGTACTTC. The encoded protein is CASSKHRWPDRGCYEQYF.

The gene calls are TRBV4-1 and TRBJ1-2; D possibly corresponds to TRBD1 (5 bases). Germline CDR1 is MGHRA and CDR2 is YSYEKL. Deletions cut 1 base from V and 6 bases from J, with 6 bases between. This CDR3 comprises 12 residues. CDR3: CASSQGGDGYTF. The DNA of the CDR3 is TGCGCCAGCAGCCAAGGGGGGGATGGCTACACCTTC.

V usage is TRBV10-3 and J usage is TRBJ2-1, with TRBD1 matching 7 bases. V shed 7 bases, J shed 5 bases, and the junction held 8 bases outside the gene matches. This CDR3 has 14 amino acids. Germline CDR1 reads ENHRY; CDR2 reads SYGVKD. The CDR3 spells CAITLTGTDNEQFF. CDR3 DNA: TGTGCCATCACTCTAACCGGGACAGACAATGAGCAGTTCTTC.

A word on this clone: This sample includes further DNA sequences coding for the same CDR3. CDR3 loop: CASSVGLAVNTDTQYF. Here the CDR3 DNA reads TGTGCCAGCAGCGTAGGGCTAGCGGTAAACACAGATACGCAGTATTTT. V is TRBV9 and J is TRBJ2-3, with TRBD2 matching over 7 bases. There are 16 residues in the CDR3. The germline CDR1 and CDR2 sequences are SGDLS and YYNGEE. V shed 0 bases and J 2 bases; nucleotides not matched to a gene: 6.

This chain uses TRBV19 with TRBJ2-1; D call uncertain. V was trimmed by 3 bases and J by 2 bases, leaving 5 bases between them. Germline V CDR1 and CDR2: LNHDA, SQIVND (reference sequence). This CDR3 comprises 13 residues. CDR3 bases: TGTGCCAGTAGTATTGGCACCTACAATGAGCAGTTCTTC. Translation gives CASSIGTYNEQFF.

The CDR3 is CAISESTSGNNEQFF. In DNA form, the CDR3 reads TGTGCCATCAGTGAGTCGACTAGCGGAAACAATGAGCAGTTCTTC. The J gene is TRBJ2-1, the V gene TRBV10-3, with 9 nucleotides matching TRBD2. Germline CDR1 ENHRY, CDR2 SYGVKD. The CDR3 runs to 15 residues. The junction had 2 bases not matched to a gene; V was cut back by 0 bases and J by 5 bases.

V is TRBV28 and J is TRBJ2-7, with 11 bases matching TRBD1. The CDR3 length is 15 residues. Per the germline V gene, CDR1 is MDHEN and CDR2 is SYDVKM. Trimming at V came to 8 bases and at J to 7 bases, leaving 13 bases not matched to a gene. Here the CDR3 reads CASATRTGGLGEQYF. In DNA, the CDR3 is TGTGCCAGCGCAACAAGGACAGGGGGCTTGGGTGAGCAGTACTTC.

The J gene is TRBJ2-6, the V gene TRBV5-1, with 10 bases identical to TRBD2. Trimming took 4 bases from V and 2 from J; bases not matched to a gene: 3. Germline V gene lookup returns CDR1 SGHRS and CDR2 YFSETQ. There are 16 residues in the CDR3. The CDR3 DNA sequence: TGCGCCAGCAGCCCACTAGCGGGGACTGGGGCCAACGTCCTGACTTTC. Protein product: CASSPLAGTGANVLTF.

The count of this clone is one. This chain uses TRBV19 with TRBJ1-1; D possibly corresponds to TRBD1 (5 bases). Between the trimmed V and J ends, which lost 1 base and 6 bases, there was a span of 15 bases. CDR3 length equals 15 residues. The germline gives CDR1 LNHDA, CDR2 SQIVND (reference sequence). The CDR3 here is CASSIVGLPTAEAFF. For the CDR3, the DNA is TGTGCCAGTAGTATAGTGGGACTCCCGACGGCTGAAGCTTTCTTT.

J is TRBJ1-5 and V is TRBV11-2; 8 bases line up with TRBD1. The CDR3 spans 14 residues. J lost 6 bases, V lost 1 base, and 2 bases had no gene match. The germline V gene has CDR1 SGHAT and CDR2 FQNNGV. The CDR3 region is CASSLAGGGQPQHF. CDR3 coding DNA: TGTGCCAGCAGCTTAGCAGGGGGCGGTCAGCCCCAGCATTTT.

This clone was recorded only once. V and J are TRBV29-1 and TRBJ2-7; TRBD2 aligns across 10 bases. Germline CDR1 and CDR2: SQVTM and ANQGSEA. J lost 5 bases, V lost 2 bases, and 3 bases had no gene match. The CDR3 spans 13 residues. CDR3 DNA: TGCAGCGTTGAACCCAGCGGGGGGGACGAGCAGTACTTC. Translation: CSVEPSGGDEQYF.

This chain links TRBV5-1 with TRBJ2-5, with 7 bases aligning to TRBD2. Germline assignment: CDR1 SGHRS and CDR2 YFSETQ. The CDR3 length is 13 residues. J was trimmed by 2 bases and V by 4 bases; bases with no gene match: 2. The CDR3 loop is CASSAGLQETQYF. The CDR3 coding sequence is TGCGCCAGCAGCGCGGGACTACAAGAGACCCAGTACTTC.

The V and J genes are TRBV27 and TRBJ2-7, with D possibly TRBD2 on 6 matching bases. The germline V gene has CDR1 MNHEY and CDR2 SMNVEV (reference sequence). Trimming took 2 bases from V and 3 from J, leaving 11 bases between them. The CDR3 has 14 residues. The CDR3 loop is CASSLGGELYEQYF. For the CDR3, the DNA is TGTGCCAGCAGTTTAGGCGGGGAGCTCTACGAGCAGTACTTC.

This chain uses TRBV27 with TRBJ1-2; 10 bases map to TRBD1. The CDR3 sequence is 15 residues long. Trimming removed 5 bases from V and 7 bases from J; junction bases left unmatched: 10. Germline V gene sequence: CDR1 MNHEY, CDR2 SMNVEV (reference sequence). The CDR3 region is CASSPSTGGVPGYTF. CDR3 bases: TGTGCCAGCAGTCCTTCGACAGGGGGCGTCCCTGGCTACACCTTC.

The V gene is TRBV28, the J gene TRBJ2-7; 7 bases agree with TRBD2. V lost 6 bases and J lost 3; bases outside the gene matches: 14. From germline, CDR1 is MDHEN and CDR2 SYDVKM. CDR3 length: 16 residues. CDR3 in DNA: TGTGCCAGCAGCCCCAGCCATCGTTTAGCGGGCTACGAGCAGTACTTC. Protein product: CASSPSHRLAGYEQYF.

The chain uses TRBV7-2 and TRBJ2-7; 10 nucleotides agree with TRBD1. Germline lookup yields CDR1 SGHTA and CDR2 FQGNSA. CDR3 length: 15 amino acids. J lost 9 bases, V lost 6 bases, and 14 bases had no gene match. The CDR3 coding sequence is TGTGCCAGCAGATCCGGGACAGGGGACTTAGCTAGGCAGTACTTC. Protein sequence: CASRSGTGDLARQYF.